This TCR beta chain was retrieved from a study of Tregs in tolerant kidney transplant recipients. This CDR3 comprises 13 residues. With 4 bases removed from V and 9 bases from J, the gap between germline ends came to 13 bases. The germline CDR1 and CDR2 sequences are LNHDA and SQIVND (reference sequence). Clones were read by immunoSEQ multiplex PCR, and TCRdb kept only the in-frame ones, dropping some. This sample's table has about 14,000 clones. Comments on this clone: The read ends 3 residues early relative to the CDR3; the germline J gene fills the gap.

The nonmyeloablative bone marrow transplants came from related graft donors, with transient mixed chimerism. The specimen was CD8+ T cells from blood (PBMCs), collected 6 months after the transplant. This chain joins TRBV19 and TRBJ2-1, with a possible D match to TRBD1 (6 bases). The TCR sequence derives from a human patient who received a combined kidney and bone marrow transplant. These T cells may partly come from the graft donor. The sequenced part of the CDR3 DNA is TGTGCCAGTAGTACCGCCGGGACACTTGAG. It specifies CASSTAGTLE. The whole CDR3 sequence is CASSTAGTLEQFF.